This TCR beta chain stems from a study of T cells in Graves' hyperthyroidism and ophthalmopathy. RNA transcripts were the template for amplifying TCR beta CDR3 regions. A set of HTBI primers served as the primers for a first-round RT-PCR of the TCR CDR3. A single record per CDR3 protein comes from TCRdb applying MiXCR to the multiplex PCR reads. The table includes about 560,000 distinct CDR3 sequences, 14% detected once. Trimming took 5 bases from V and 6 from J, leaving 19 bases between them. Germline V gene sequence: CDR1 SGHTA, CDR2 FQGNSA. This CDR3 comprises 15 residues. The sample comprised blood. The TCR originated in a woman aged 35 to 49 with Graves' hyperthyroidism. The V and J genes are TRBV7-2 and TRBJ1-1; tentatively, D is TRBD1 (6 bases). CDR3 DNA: TGTGCCAGCAGCCAAATTTCTGGGGGGCTCTCTGAAGCTTTCTTT. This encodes CASSQISGGLSEAFF.